A single T cell receptor beta chain is shown here with its context. Its antigen is unidentified. TCRdb called the reads again in MiXCR, with one record for every CDR3 protein. The sample has around 900,000 distinct CDR3 sequences, 30% to 40% seen once. This CDR3 has 13 residues. Trimming pared 7 bases from V and 2 bases from J, leaving 11 bases between. Germline CDR1 reads MNHEY; CDR2 reads SVGEGT. The record originates from a study of T cell repertoires in cytomegalovirus infection. Study-wide background: The authors relied on CMV epitopes, both recently identified HLA-C-restricted and well-studied HLA-B-restricted. Indications came from public TCR beta signatures; they pointed to CMV infection and to a matching HLA type. Study-wide findings and caveats: What dominated the ex vivo response were HLA-C-restricted CMV-specific TCR beta clonotypes. Frequencies of public TCR beta families were cumulated, and this identified carriers of CMV plus the relevant HLA.

The source material was cultured CD8+ T cells from PBMCs, sampled from culture after CMV antigen stimulation. The rearrangement uses TRBV6-2 or TRBV6-3 and TRBJ1-1, with D maybe TRBD1 (5 bases). The TCR was taken from a human donor in good health (CMV status not recorded). Some clones in this sample may be carry-over from other donors' samples. CDR3 protein: CASILTVNTEAFF. The CDR3 DNA is TGTGCCAGCATCTTGACAGTTAACACTGAAGCTTTCTTT.